Presented here are 5 T cell receptor beta chains from one specimen sequenced in a study of T-cell reconstitution after alpha-beta-depleted transplantation in children. Construction of the TCRbeta library involved unique molecular identifiers. Each CDR3 protein is one row after TCRdb ran MiXCR on the PCR reads. Of around 450,000 distinct CDR3 sequences in the sample, under 12% are singletons; the top ten hold just over 2%. The sample was PBMCs, taken before TCRalphabeta/CD19-depleted stem cell transplant. Receptors were obtained from a child aged 2-15 years with inherited bone marrow failure, due to receive a stem cell transplant.

A note on this clonotype: One base away lies a much larger clone, so this may be a sequencing read error. This sequence joins TRBV28 and TRBJ1-4; no firm D call. Trimming took 7 bases from V and 5 from J, leaving 20 bases between them. The CDR3 runs to 16 residues. From germline, CDR1 is MDHEN and CDR2 SYDVKM. In DNA, the CDR3 is TGTGCCAGCATTTCCGATCGTACGGCCGGAAATGAAAAACTGTTTTTT. It yields the protein CASISDRTAGNEKLFF.

This clonotype was picked up many times. V is TRBV11-2 and J is TRBJ2-1, with a weak D call TRBD2 (5 bases). The germline V gene encodes CDR1 SGHAT and CDR2 FQNNGV. V shed 5 bases and J shed 6 bases, with 8 bases lying between them. CDR3 length equals 12 residues. The CDR3 spells CASSPLANEQFF. In nucleotides, the CDR3 is TGTGCCAGCAGCCCCCTAGCCAATGAGCAGTTCTTC.

This clonotype showed up many times. This sequence joins TRBV7-2 and TRBJ2-5, with TRBD2 identical over 10 bases. CDR1 is SGHTA, CDR2 FQGNSA, per germline. V trimming: 5 bases; J trimming: 5 bases; junction bases outside the gene matches: 8. The CDR3 runs to 15 residues. CDR3 sequence reads: CASSPRVLAGETQYF. Written as DNA, the CDR3 is TGTGCCAGCAGCCCCCGGGTACTAGCGGGGGAGACCCAGTACTTC.

There are many counts of this clonotype. CDR3 amino acids: CASRSRQNYGYTF. The CDR3 region has the DNA TGTGCCAGCAGATCTCGACAGAACTATGGCTACACCTTC. The rearrangement links TRBV6-2 or TRBV6-3 to TRBJ1-2, with TRBD1 as a possible D gene (5 bases). Deletions cut 6 bases from V and 2 bases from J, with 10 bases between. The CDR3 sequence is 13 residues long. Germline V gives CDR1 MNHEY, CDR2 SVGEGT.

The chain employs TRBV6-2 or TRBV6-3 and TRBJ2-1, with TRBD2 identical over 11 bases. The germline V gene has CDR1 MNHEY and CDR2 SVGEGT. V lost 4 bases, J lost 0 bases, and 14 bases stayed unmatched. The CDR3 has 20 residues. The CDR3 loop is CASSLLAGGPTGSSYNEQFF. CDR3 nucleotide sequence: TGTGCCAGCAGTTTGCTAGCGGGAGGTCCTACTGGTTCCTCCTACAATGAGCAGTTCTTC.